These T cell receptor beta chains were read from a single sample in a study of T cells in Graves' hyperthyroidism and ophthalmopathy. TCRdb analysed the multiplex PCR reads with MiXCR anew, one entry per CDR3 protein. Found here are approximately 870,000 distinct CDR3 sequences, approximately 40% of them singletons; the top ten hold 7.5% to 9.5%. Sequencing was carried out using blood. These receptors were taken from a young man with Graves' hyperthyroidism. Each CDR3 is given with its conserved first and last residue. The D gene is left open where the match is weak. The size of a clone is reported for some rows only, either as once, few or many, or as a class for expanded clones.

v_call	clone_size	d_call	j_call	cdr3_nt	cdr3_aa
TRBV2	many	NA	TRBJ1-1	TGTGCCAGCCGACCCGGTACTTCTAACACTGAAGCTTTCTTT	CASRPGTSNTEAFF
TRBV6-5	NA	TRBD2	TRBJ2-7	TGTGCCAGCAGTCTCTCACCCGGGACTACCAATTACGAGCAGTACTTC	CASSLSPGTTNYEQYF
TRBV6-5	NA	NA	TRBJ1-4	TGTGCCAGCAGTTACTCGACCGGTACTAATGAAAAACTGTTTTTT	CASSYSTGTNEKLFF
TRBV9	many	NA	TRBJ2-5	TGTGCCAGCAGCGTAGAGACAGAAGAGACCCAGTACTTC	CASSVETEETQYF
TRBV10-3	once	TRBD1	TRBJ1-2	TGTGCCATCAGTGAGCCGGGACAGGGGAATGGCCACACCTTC	CAISEPGQGNGHTF
TRBV10-2	NA	NA	TRBJ1-1	TGTGCCAGCCAGAACCCGGGACGGCCGAGGGCTGAAGCTTTCTTT	CASQNPGRPRAEAFF
TRBV29-1	many	NA	TRBJ1-1	TGCAGCGTCGACAAGGGAGGGGCTGAAGCTTTCTTT	CSVDKGGAEAFF
TRBV9	NA	NA	TRBJ1-2	TGTGCCAGCCAGGGTGGGGGCGTCTATGGCTACACCTTC	CASQGGGVYGYTF
TRBV20-1	few	NA	TRBJ2-5	TGCAGTGCCAGAGGGGTGGAGACCCAGTACTTC	CSARGVETQYF
TRBV20-1	NA	NA	TRBJ2-7	TGCAGTGGGGGCCGGGCGCCTAGCAAGCAGTACTTC	CSGGRAPSKQYF
TRBV19	many	TRBD1	TRBJ1-2	TGTGCCAGTAGGAACCAGGGGGTCGATGGCTACACCTTC	CASRNQGVDGYTF
TRBV2	many	NA	TRBJ1-4	TGTGCCAGCAGGGTATCGAATGAAAAACTGTTTTTT	CASRVSNEKLFF
TRBV29-1	many	NA	TRBJ2-7	TGCAGCGTTGAGGGGTGGTCCTCCTACGAGCAGTACTTC	CSVEGWSSYEQYF
TRBV7-3	few	TRBD2	TRBJ2-2	TGTGCCAGCAGCTTGGATCTAGCGGGCCAGAACACCGGGGAGCTGTTTTTT	CASSLDLAGQNTGELFF
TRBV5-4	few	NA	TRBJ2-5	TGTGCCAGCAGCTTGGAGACTAACCAAGAAACCCAGTACTTC	CASSLETNQETQYF
TRBV10-3	NA	NA	TRBJ1-6	TGTGCCATCAGTGCTCCTACGACGGGGTGGGATTCACCCCTCCACTTT	CAISAPTTGWDSPLHF
TRBV4-1	NA	NA	TRBJ1-5	TGCGCCAGCAGCCCTAGGGGGTTGTGGGACAATCAGCCCCAGAATTTT	CASSPRGLWDNQPQNF
TRBV12-3/TRBV12-4	NA	TRBD1	TRBJ1-1	TGTGCCAGCGGCCGGACAGGGTGGACTGAAGCTTTCTTT	CASGRTGWTEAFF
TRBV9	many	TRBD1	TRBJ1-1	TGTGCCAGCAGCGTAGATGGAGGACAGGGGAACACTGAAGCTTTCTTT	CASSVDGGQGNTEAFF
TRBV12-5	many	NA	TRBJ1-5	TGTGCTAGTGGTTTAACGGCGGGTCAGCCCCAGCATTTT	CASGLTAGQPQHF
TRBV12-3/TRBV12-4	few	NA	TRBJ2-7	TGTGCCAGCAGTCCACAGGACTCCTACGAGCAGTACTTC	CASSPQDSYEQYF
TRBV29-1	many	NA	TRBJ1-1	TGCAGCGGGGCACGGACAAGAAACACTGAAGCTTTCTTT	CSGARTRNTEAFF
TRBV4-1	NA	TRBD1	TRBJ1-2	TGCGCCAGCAGCCCTCAGGGGGGCGCGACCGGCTACACCTTC	CASSPQGGATGYTF
TRBV15	NA	NA	TRBJ2-5	TGTGCCTCCCGAACGGGCTCACCAGAGGAGACCCAGTACTTC	CASRTGSPEETQYF
TRBV7-9	NA	NA	TRBJ2-5	TGTGCCAGCAGTACTTCACCCGCAGGTGGAGTAGAGACCCAGTACTTC	CASSTSPAGGVETQYF
TRBV14	NA	NA	TRBJ1-1	NA	CASSHVPVCHRFLEGGTEAFF
TRBV7-8	few	NA	TRBJ1-3	TGTGCCAGCAGCTTATTGCGGGGTTCTGGAAACACCATATATTTT	CASSLLRGSGNTIYF
TRBV15	many	TRBD1	TRBJ1-1	TGTGCCACCAGCAGAGATTCCGGGACAGGGGAAGCTTTCTTT	CATSRDSGTGEAFF
TRBV5-4	NA	NA	TRBJ1-6	TGTGCCAGCAGCACGGGACCGTCGAATTCACCCCTCCACTTT	CASSTGPSNSPLHF
TRBV7-2	NA	NA	TRBJ1-2	TGTGCCAGCAGCGTACCGGGCAGGGCCAACTATGGCTACACCTTC	CASSVPGRANYGYTF
TRBV14	many	TRBD2	TRBJ2-7	TGTGCCAGCAGCCCTATGCGACTAGCCCTCTCCGAGCAGTACTTC	CASSPMRLALSEQYF
TRBV19	NA	NA	TRBJ1-2	TGTGCCAGTATCCCACAGGTATCGGCATACAACTATGGCTACACCTTC	CASIPQVSAYNYGYTF
TRBV20-1	many	NA	TRBJ1-1	TGCAGTGCAGCAGTGAACACTGAAGCTTTCTTT	CSAAVNTEAFF
TRBV24-1	many	NA	TRBJ1-5	TGTGCCACCAGTGCAGGGGATGGTAATCAGCCCCAGCATTTT	CATSAGDGNQPQHF
TRBV15	many	NA	TRBJ1-1	TGTGCCACCAGCAGAGAAAAGGGAGCTGAAGCTTTCTTT	CATSREKGAEAFF
TRBV7-8	few	TRBD1	TRBJ2-7	TGTGCCAGCAGCTTACCGGGACAGGGAAAATCCCCCCACGAGCAGTACTTC	CASSLPGQGKSPHEQYF
TRBV5-4	once	NA	TRBJ1-1	TGTGCCAGCAGCCGGGGACCCGGGGGAGACACTGAAGCTTTCTTT	CASSRGPGGDTEAFF
TRBV25-1	many	NA	TRBJ1-3	TGTGCCAGCAGTGAGGGGGGACCCCCTTCTGGAAACACCATATATTTT	CASSEGGPPSGNTIYF
TRBV20-1	NA	NA	TRBJ2-7	TGCAGTGCTGACCTAGCCCGGGGGGCCCAGCAGTACTTC	CSADLARGAQQYF
TRBV7-9	many	NA	TRBJ1-1	TGTGCCAGCAGCCAGGAGGGGAGCACTGAAGCTTTCTTT	CASSQEGSTEAFF
TRBV25-1	many	NA	TRBJ2-7	TGTGCCAGCAGTGAACCTTCCCCCCGCGGTACGTACGAGCAGTACTTC	CASSEPSPRGTYEQYF
TRBV20-1	many	TRBD1	TRBJ2-6	TGCAGTGCTTCGACAGGGCTTCATGGGGCCAACGTCCTGACTTTC	CSASTGLHGANVLTF